This is a list of T cell receptor beta chains from one sample in a study of cytomegalovirus exposure and HLA in healthy donors. The table came from immunoSEQ multiplex PCR; TCRdb's copy has only in-frame clones and leaves some out. The profile shows about 190,000 clones, 75% to 90% of them singletons. The sample consisted of PBMCs. These receptors came from a man aged 25 to 45 in good health and CMV-seronegative. Each CDR3 is given with its conserved first and last residue. The D gene is left open where the match is weak. Clone size is not always given. Where it is, it says once, few, many or a class for expanded clones.

d_gene	j_gene	v_gene	abundance	CDR3aa	CDR3nt
NA	TRBJ2-1	TRBV9	NA	CASSSSLNTARYNEQFF	TGTGCCAGCAGCTCTAGCTTAAACACCGCTAGGTACAATGAGCAGTTCTTC
TRBD1	TRBJ2-2	TRBV14	NA	CASSGQGWDGGELFF	TGTGCCAGCAGCGGACAGGGATGGGATGGCGGGGAGCTGTTTTTT
NA	TRBJ2-1	TRBV30	NA	CAWSVGAGVNEQFF	TGTGCCTGGAGTGTAGGGGCAGGGGTGAATGAGCAGTTCTTC
NA	TRBJ2-7	TRBV28	once	CASTEQGTYEQYF	TGTGCCAGCACTGAACAGGGAACCTACGAGCAGTACTTC
NA	TRBJ1-5	TRBV7-9	NA	CSSSEGSLPDSNQPQHF	TGTTCCAGCAGCGAAGGTTCCCTCCCCGACAGTAATCAGCCCCAGCATTTT
TRBD1	TRBJ1-2	TRBV5-4	NA	CASSLGQNYGYTF	TGTGCCAGCAGCCTGGGACAGAACTATGGCTACACCTTC
TRBD2	TRBJ2-7	TRBV5-1	NA	CASSSTGGPFEQYF	TGCGCCAGCAGCTCGACGGGAGGGCCGTTTGAGCAGTACTTC
NA	TRBJ1-5	TRBV6-6	NA	CASSAQGILRQPQHF	TGTGCCAGCTCTGCTCAGGGGATTCTTCGTCAGCCCCAGCATTTT
TRBD1	TRBJ2-7	TRBV5-1	NA	CASSSTPGQGAGEQYF	TGCGCCAGCAGCTCCACACCGGGACAGGGGGCTGGAGAGCAGTACTTC
NA	TRBJ2-1	TRBV2	few	CASSLAPYNEQFF	TGTGCCAGCAGTTTGGCCCCCTACAATGAGCAGTTCTTC
NA	TRBJ2-7	TRBV7-7	few	CASSLGLPPIYEQYF	TGTGCTAGCAGCCTCGGACTTCCGCCTATTTACGAGCAGTACTTC
NA	TRBJ2-7	TRBV28	once	CASSSMREVDPYEQYF	TGTGCCAGCAGTTCCATGAGGGAGGTGGATCCCTACGAGCAGTACTTC
NA	TRBJ1-5	TRBV6-5	NA	CASSPGTVQPQHF	TGTGCCAGCAGTCCCGGTACGGTTCAGCCCCAGCATTTT